These T cell receptor beta chains were read from a single sample in a study of technical replicates of blood from several donors. Here immunoSEQ multiplex PCR was the method, and the copy in TCRdb shows in-frame clones only, minus some. The profile covers about 56,000 clones, with 85% to 95% appearing a single time and 4.2% taken by the ten largest. Sequencing was carried out using PBMCs. Every receptor here comes from a human donor in good health. Some clones in this sample may be carry-over from other donors' samples. CDR3s include the opening cysteine and the closing phenylalanine or tryptophan.

V,J,CDR3
TRBV13,TRBJ2-1,CASSDNFGSDNEQFF
TRBV2,TRBJ2-5,CASMGDAGETQYF
TRBV19,TRBJ1-2,CASSIIGRVGYGYTF
TRBV9,TRBJ2-3,CASSVGSSGRLIDTQYF
TRBV5-1,TRBJ2-6,CASSLQPGQLNVLTF
TRBV4-2,TRBJ2-1,CASSQDPAGHNEQFF
TRBV30,TRBJ1-5,CAWSLGGTGGQPQHF
TRBV4-1,TRBJ2-3,CASSQSRLAGLLSTDTQYF
TRBV7-8,TRBJ2-7,CASSLAEAGNYEQYF
TRBV5-4,TRBJ1-1,CASSSGLTNTEAFF
TRBV6-1,TRBJ2-3,CASSVNRGLRTDTQYF
TRBV30,TRBJ1-1,CARQVTANTEAFF
TRBV9,TRBJ2-5,CASSADRQETQYF
TRBV6-1,TRBJ2-1,CASSENGRRLAGGEEQFF
TRBV7-2,TRBJ1-2,CASSLGAGGTNYGYTF
TRBV7-2,TRBJ2-7,CASSHRQGRYEQYF
TRBV4-3,TRBJ2-5,CASSQGGGTRPWGRPETQYF
TRBV5-1,TRBJ2-1,CASSLAGQGVDEQFF
TRBV7-6,TRBJ2-7,CASSFRDRGLDEQYF
TRBV30,TRBJ1-5,CAYDRGLGQPQHF
TRBV28,TRBJ1-6,CASSSPGTGNSPLHF
TRBV30,TRBJ1-6,CAWSSGGNSPLHF
TRBV5-1,TRBJ2-5,CASSYGGAGETQYF
TRBV9,TRBJ1-2,CASSGHRVRWNYGYTF